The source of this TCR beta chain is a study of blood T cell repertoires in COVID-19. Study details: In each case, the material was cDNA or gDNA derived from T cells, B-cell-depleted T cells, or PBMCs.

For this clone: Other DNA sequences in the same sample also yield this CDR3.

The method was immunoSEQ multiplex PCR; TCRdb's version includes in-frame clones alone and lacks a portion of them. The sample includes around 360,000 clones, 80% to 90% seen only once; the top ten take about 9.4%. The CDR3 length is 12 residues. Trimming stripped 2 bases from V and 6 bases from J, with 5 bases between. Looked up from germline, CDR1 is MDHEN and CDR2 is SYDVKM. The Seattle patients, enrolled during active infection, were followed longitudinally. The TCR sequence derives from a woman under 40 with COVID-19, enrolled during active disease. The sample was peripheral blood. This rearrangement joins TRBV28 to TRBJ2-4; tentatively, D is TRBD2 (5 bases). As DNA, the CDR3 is TGTGCCAGCAGTTTAGGGAGAAACATTCAGTACTTC. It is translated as CASSLGRNIQYF.